The 10 T cell receptor beta chains given below trace back to one sample, sequenced in a study of blood T cell repertoires in COVID-19. The table came from immunoSEQ multiplex PCR; TCRdb's copy has only in-frame clones and leaves some out. The table includes about 320,000 clones, roughly 90% detected once. Sequencing was done on a sample of PBMCs or T cells enriched from blood (not recorded which). These receptors came from a woman in her twenties or thirties who had been exposed to COVID-19.

This rearrangement joins TRBV9 to TRBJ2-5; 7 bases agree with TRBD2. Per the germline V gene, CDR1 is SGDLS and CDR2 is YYNGEE. J gave up 0 bases and V 3 bases, and 8 bases lay outside the gene matches. This CDR3 spans 16 amino acids. The chain's CDR3 is CASSDRAGSYQETQYF. CDR3 bases: TGTGCCAGCAGCGATCGAGCGGGGTCGTACCAAGAGACCCAGTACTTC.

The chain carries TRBV18 and TRBJ2-5, with D perhaps TRBD2 (5 bases). CDR3 length equals 20 residues. The V and J ends lost 3 bases and 1 base respectively, with 27 bases between them. The germline gives CDR1 KGHSH, CDR2 LQKENI. The CDR3 region is CASSPVLAAGPPNLQETQYF. CDR3 nucleotide sequence: TGTGCCAGCTCACCTGTCCTAGCCGCAGGCCCACCTAATCTCCAAGAGACCCAGTACTTC.

This chain uses TRBV18 with TRBJ1-2, with D uncertain. With 3 bases removed from V and 4 bases from J, the gap between germline ends came to 12 bases. Germline CDR1 and CDR2: KGHSH and LQKENI. This CDR3 has 14 amino acids. CDR3 nucleotide sequence: TGTGCCAGCTCACCTCTGGCGGTGACCTATGGCTACACCTTC. Amino acid sequence: CASSPLAVTYGYTF.

V is TRBV11-2 and J is TRBJ2-7, with a weak D call TRBD2 (6 bases). V was cut by 5 bases and J by 4 bases, with 18 bases left in between. CDR1 is SGHAT and CDR2 is FQNNGV in the germline V gene. The CDR3 runs to 15 residues. CDR3 region: CASSQPGLGGYEQYF. CDR3 nucleotide sequence: TGTGCCAGCAGCCAGCCGGGACTGGGGGGTTACGAGCAGTACTTC. Complete variable domain (other parts from reference TRBV11-2 and TRBJ2-7): EAGVAQSPRYKIIEKRQSVAFWCNPISGHATLYWYQQILGQGPKLLIQFQNNGVVDDSQLPKDRFSAERLKGVDSTLKIQPAKLEDSAVYLCASSQPGLGGYEQYFGPGTRLTVT.

The chain combines TRBV4-1 with TRBJ1-5; D might be TRBD1 (6 bases). V lost 7 bases to trimming and J lost 2 bases, with 15 bases between them. Germline V gives CDR1 MGHRA, CDR2 YSYEKL. This CDR3 is 15 amino acids long. The CDR3: CASTSRAGGNQPQHF. The CDR3 DNA follows: TGCGCCAGCACCAGCCGGGCAGGGGGCAATCAGCCCCAGCATTTT.

The chain joins TRBV7-6 to TRBJ1-1; D call uncertain. Germline CDR1 SGHVS, CDR2 FNYEAQ. Trimming pared 5 bases from V and 0 bases from J, leaving 4 bases between. The CDR3 spans 12 residues. The CDR3 DNA reads as TGTGCCAGCAGCCTAATGAACACTGAAGCTTTCTTT. This encodes CASSLMNTEAFF.

V is TRBV29-1 and J is TRBJ2-1, with no clear D. The CDR3 has 10 amino acids. Germline V lookup: CDR1 SQVTM, CDR2 ANQGSEA. Deletions cut 4 bases from V and 10 bases from J, with 8 bases between. The CDR3 region has the DNA TGCAGCGTTGTCGTTGAGGAGCAGTTCTTC. Translating gives CSVVVEEQFF.

The chain recombines TRBV5-1 with TRBJ2-3; 7 bases line up with TRBD1. The CDR3 extends over 16 amino acids. V lost 1 base, J lost 2 bases, and 7 bases stayed unmatched. The germline CDR1 and CDR2 sequences are SGHRS and YFSETQ. The CDR3 DNA is TGCGCCAGCAGCTTGTGGGACAGTGGATCCACAGATACGCAGTATTTT. Translated, it gives CASSLWDSGSTDTQYF.

The rearrangement uses TRBV7-8 and TRBJ1-1; maybe TRBD1 (5 bases). The CDR3 covers 18 residues. From germline, CDR1 is SGHVS and CDR2 FQNEAQ. Deletions cut 4 bases from V and 11 bases from J, with 32 bases between. Here the CDR3 DNA reads TGTGCCAGCAGCTCCACCGGTAGGGGAAGACCGCCCTCATTGGTTGCTTTCTTT. Residues: CASSSTGRGRPPSLVAFF.

The chain links TRBV27 to TRBJ2-1, with 13 bases aligning to TRBD2. The V and J ends lost 3 bases and 10 bases, in that order; junction bases with no gene match: 15. The CDR3 totals 18 residues. Per the germline V gene, CDR1 is MNHEY and CDR2 is SMNVEV (reference sequence). CDR3 bases: TGTGCCAGCAGTTTCCAGCCCTGGACTAGCGGGGGCCGCGGGGAGCAGTTCTTC. This codes for CASSFQPWTSGGRGEQFF.